This T cell receptor (beta chain) came from a study of blood T cell repertoires in COVID-19. The repertoire was sequenced with immunoSEQ multiplex PCR; TCRdb's copy has only in-frame clones and lacks some. The data contain approximately 250,000 clones, about 88% of them singletons. The CDR3 runs 12 residues. Trimming took 0 bases from V and 5 from J, leaving 3 bases between them. The germline CDR1 and CDR2 sequences are SGHRS and YFSETQ. This clone was recorded a few times. This TCR was recovered from a man between 18 and 29 years old with active or convalescent COVID-19. Sequencing was carried out using peripheral blood. The J gene is TRBJ2-1, the V gene TRBV5-1; D is uncertain. CDR3 protein: CASSLDNNEQFF. The CDR3 region has the DNA TGCGCCAGCAGCTTGGACAACAATGAGCAGTTCTTC. Filled out from reference TRBV5-1 and TRBJ2-1, the complete variable domain reads KAGVTQTPRYLIKTRGQQVTLSCSPISGHRSVSWYQQTPGQGLQFLFEYFSETQRNKGNFPGRFSGRQFSNSRSEMNVSTLELGDSALYLCASSLDNNEQFFGPGTRLTVL.